The present T cell receptor (beta chain) was sequenced within a study of blood T cell repertoires in COVID-19. The repertoire was sequenced with immunoSEQ multiplex PCR; TCRdb's copy has only in-frame clones and lacks some. The repertoire holds about 240,000 clones, with roughly four fifths as singletons. Trimming shortened V by 0 bases and J by 7 bases, and 13 bases separated the two germline ends. CDR3 length equals 14 residues. Germline V gene data show CDR1 as LGHDT and CDR2 as YNNKEL (reference sequence). This chain uses TRBV3-1 (or the pseudogene TRBV3-2) with TRBJ2-7; D is uncertain. The sequencing sample was made of peripheral blood. This receptor was identified in an elderly woman with acute or convalescent COVID-19. CDR3 loop: CASSQDVAAWEQYF. The CDR3 DNA follows: TGTGCCAGCAGCCAAGATGTAGCAGCCTGGGAGCAGTACTTC.